This T cell receptor beta chain stems from a study of cytotoxic CD8 clonotypes in ibrutinib-treated CLL. Regarding the study as a whole: Investigators sampled sustained-remission and progressing patients at differing times. With treatment, public clonotypes, which were uncommon, either contracted or remained stable. Clonality (at baseline) was higher than in age-matched healthy donors and tracked circulating CD8+ T-cell counts.

Assay used: immunoSEQ multiplex PCR; TCRdb lists only in-frame clones, some missing. The sample includes some 140,000 clones, approximately 90% of them seen just once. A word on this clone: The antigen is undetermined.

Source: PBMCs, taken after 12 months of ibrutinib treatment. This TCR was sampled from a human donor with chronic lymphocytic leukemia.

The CDR3, as DNA: TGTGCCAGCAGTGAAAACAGGGTAGATGGCGAGCAGTACTTC. Amino acids: CASSENRVDGEQYF. The genes are TRBV2 and TRBJ2-7, with D possibly TRBD1 on 6 matching bases. This CDR3 is built from 14 residues. The V end was cut by 2 bases, the J end by 6 bases, with 14 bases between. CDR1 is SNHLY and CDR2 is FYNNEI in the germline V gene.